This is a list of T cell receptor beta chains from one sample in a study of T cells in Graves' hyperthyroidism and ophthalmopathy. Each CDR3 protein gets one entry after TCRdb re-called the multiplex PCR reads with MiXCR. The repertoire holds roughly 570,000 distinct CDR3 sequences, 46% seen once, with under 20% in the top ten. The material sequenced was peripheral blood or thyroid tissue (not recorded which). These receptors originate from an adult woman with Graves' disease, either hyperthyroidism or ophthalmopathy (not recorded which). Both conserved end residues are part of each CDR3. A D gene is named only where the DNA matches it firmly. Not every row has a clone size; where given, it reads once, few, many or a size class.

>TRBV12-3/TRBV12-4|.|few|TRBJ2-3|15
TGTGCCAGCAAAGGGGACGGCTCCTCCACAGATACGCAGTATTTT
CASKGDGSSTDTQYF
>TRBV6-1|TRBD2|.|TRBJ2-7|14
TGTGCCAGCTCGATTTTCGGGGGGGGGTACGAGCAGTACTTC
CASSIFGGGYEQYF
>TRBV6-5|.|.|TRBJ2-2|13
TGTGCCAGCAGTTACTGGGATGCCGGGGAGCTGTTTTTT
CASSYWDAGELFF
>TRBV28|.|.|TRBJ1-2|12
TGTGCCAGCGGGCCCCCTGACTATGGCTACACCTTC
CASGPPDYGYTF
>TRBV12-3/TRBV12-4|.|.|TRBJ1-5|15
TGTGCCAGCAGTGGGACGTCGGCGTGGAATCAGCCCCAGCATTTT
CASSGTSAWNQPQHF
>TRBV27|.|many|TRBJ1-2|15
TGTGCCAGCAGTTTATTAGAGCCTAGAGGCTATGGCTACACCTTC
CASSLLEPRGYGYTF
>TRBV7-3|.|.|TRBJ2-5|13
TGTGCCAGCACCCGTTCCGGGCAGAGGGCCCAGTACTTC
CASTRSGQRAQYF
>TRBV19|.|many|TRBJ1-2|13
TGTGCCAGCGGCCTGGGGGGTGGCTATGGCTACACCTTC
CASGLGGGYGYTF
>TRBV7-9|.|.|TRBJ1-1|14
TGTGCCAGCAGCTCCTGGGTCCCGAACACTGAAGCTTTCTTT
CASSSWVPNTEAFF
>TRBV12-3/TRBV12-4|.|many|TRBJ1-4|15
TGTGCCAGCAGTATGACCGGGACGGCCCATGAAAAACTGTTTTTT
CASSMTGTAHEKLFF
>TRBV29-1|.|.|TRBJ1-1|13
TGCAGCACCAGGGTAGGGATGAACACTGAAGCTTTCTTT
CSTRVGMNTEAFF
>TRBV5-1|.|.|TRBJ1-2|14
TGCGCCAGCAGCCGTGGACGGAGCTCCTATGGCTACACCTTC
CASSRGRSSYGYTF
>TRBV3-1|.|many|TRBJ1-2|15
TGTGCCAGCAGCCAAGGGGGCACCCTTAACTATGGCTACACCTTC
CASSQGGTLNYGYTF
>TRBV2|TRBD1|.|TRBJ1-6|15
TGTGCCAGCAGCGTCGGACAGGGGCGTGCATCACCCCTCCACTTT
CASSVGQGRASPLHF
>TRBV7-6|.|many|TRBJ2-3|15
TGTGCCAGCAGCTTATCAATCCCGGGCACAGATACGCAGTATTTT
CASSLSIPGTDTQYF
>TRBV20-1|.|.|TRBJ2-5|10
TGCAGTGAGGACGGGGAGACCCAGTACTTC
CSEDGETQYF
>TRBV10-3|TRBD2|once|TRBJ2-7|16
TGTGCCATCAGTGCTAGAAGAGGTCTCCTTAGCGGGAGTCCGTACTTC
CAISARRGLLSGSPYF
>TRBV12-3/TRBV12-4|TRBD1|few|TRBJ1-2|16
TGTGCCAGCAGTTCCCACCCTCCAGGGGGCAGGGATGGCTACACCTTC
CASSSHPPGGRDGYTF
>TRBV9|TRBD1|many|TRBJ2-7|14
TGTGCCAGCAGCGTAGGATCAGGGGGTTACGAGCAGTACTTC
CASSVGSGGYEQYF
>TRBV12-3/TRBV12-4|.|many|TRBJ1-1|13
TGTGCCAGTTCGTTGGCACTCTACACTGAAGCTTTCTTT
CASSLALYTEAFF
>TRBV6-5|.|many|TRBJ1-2|13
TGTGCCAGCAGTTATTCGCTACGGGGAGGCTACACCTTC
CASSYSLRGGYTF
>TRBV7-9|TRBD1|many|TRBJ2-7|15
TGTGCCAGCAGCTCGACAGGGGGGCTCTCCTACGAGCAGTACTTC
CASSSTGGLSYEQYF
>TRBV24-1|.|.|TRBJ2-5|13
TGCGCTTCAGGACGTAGGGGGGGAGAGACCCAGTACTTC
CASGRRGGETQYF
>TRBV25-1|TRBD2|many|TRBJ2-7|15
TGTGCCAGCAGTGAATCTAGCGGGAGCTTCGACGAGCAGTACTTC
CASSESSGSFDEQYF
>TRBV7-9|.|once|TRBJ1-2|14
TGTGCCAGCAGCCCCTTTTGGGGGGGCGATGGCTACACCTTC
CASSPFWGGDGYTF
>TRBV7-9|.|.|TRBJ1-1|16
TGTGCCAGCAGCTTTGGGGGCGCCGCGGGGAACACTGAAGCTTTCTTT
CASSFGGAAGNTEAFF
>TRBV19|.|.|TRBJ2-5|12
TGTGCCACTAGACCGAACCAAGAGACCCAGTACTTC
CATRPNQETQYF
>TRBV13|TRBD1|many|TRBJ2-7|13
TGTGCCAGCGGGACCGGGACAGAGCGTGCGCAGTACTTC
CASGTGTERAQYF
>TRBV24-1|.|.|TRBJ1-2|15
TGTGCCACCAGTGATTCGGGAAGGTCCTCCTATGGCTACACCTTC
CATSDSGRSSYGYTF
>TRBV29-1|.|many|TRBJ1-2|14
TGCAGCGTTGTTGGTTCAGGGACGTACTATGGCTACACCTTC
CSVVGSGTYYGYTF
>TRBV28|.|many|TRBJ1-4|13
TGTGCCAGCAGACAAGAGGGCAGGGGAGGACTGTTTTTT
CASRQEGRGGLFF
>TRBV5-1|.|many|TRBJ2-2|12
TGCGCCAGCGCAAAGTATCCCGGGGAGCTGTTTTTT
CASAKYPGELFF
>TRBV7-3|.|many|TRBJ2-7|17
TGTGCCAGCAGCTTATTCGGGACCTTCAACGGGTCCTACGAGCAGTACTTC
CASSLFGTFNGSYEQYF
>TRBV6-1|TRBD1|many|TRBJ1-1|15
TGTGCCAGCAAGCCCTCCGGGACAGGGAACACTGAAGCTTTCTTT
CASKPSGTGNTEAFF
>TRBV19|.|.|TRBJ1-3|24
.
CASSRLAGDNEQFFGSGSGNTIYF
>TRBV6-5|.|many|TRBJ1-6|14
TGTGCCAGCAGAGAACTCTGGGGGAATTCACCCCTCCACTTT
CASRELWGNSPLHF
>TRBV20-1|.|many|TRBJ1-1|12
TGCAGTGCCACCTCATCTCCCTCTGAAGCTTTCTTT
CSATSSPSEAFF
>TRBV5-6|TRBD1|.|TRBJ1-1|15
TGTGCCAGCAGCCATGGACAGGGGGTGAAAACTGAAGCTTTCTTT
CASSHGQGVKTEAFF
>TRBV20-1|.|few|TRBJ2-7|13
TGCAGTGCTAGCTCTGGCAGCTCCTACGAGCAGTACTTC
CSASSGSSYEQYF
>TRBV6-2/TRBV6-3|TRBD2|many|TRBJ2-7|14
TGTGCCAGCAGGAAGACGGGAGGGTCCTACGAGCAGTACTTC
CASRKTGGSYEQYF
>TRBV14|.|few|TRBJ2-5|15
TGTGCCAGCAGCTTAAAGGGAGGCTGGGGAGAGACCCAGTACTTC
CASSLKGGWGETQYF
>TRBV3-1|.|few|TRBJ1-3|15
TGTGCCAGCAGCCAAGATGAAAATCGCGGAAACACCATATATTTT
CASSQDENRGNTIYF
>TRBV7-9|.|.|TRBJ1-2|17
TGTGCCAGCAGTCCTAGAGGCGGCAGTCTTACTAACTATGGCTACACCTTC
CASSPRGGSLTNYGYTF
>TRBV9|.|.|TRBJ2-7|14
TGTGCCAGCAGCGTCGGGGCAGTCACCTACGAGCAGTACTTC
CASSVGAVTYEQYF
>TRBV9|TRBD1|.|TRBJ1-5|16
TGTGCCAGCAGCTTCGCCGGGACAGGGGGGGATCAGCCCCAGCATTTT
CASSFAGTGGDQPQHF